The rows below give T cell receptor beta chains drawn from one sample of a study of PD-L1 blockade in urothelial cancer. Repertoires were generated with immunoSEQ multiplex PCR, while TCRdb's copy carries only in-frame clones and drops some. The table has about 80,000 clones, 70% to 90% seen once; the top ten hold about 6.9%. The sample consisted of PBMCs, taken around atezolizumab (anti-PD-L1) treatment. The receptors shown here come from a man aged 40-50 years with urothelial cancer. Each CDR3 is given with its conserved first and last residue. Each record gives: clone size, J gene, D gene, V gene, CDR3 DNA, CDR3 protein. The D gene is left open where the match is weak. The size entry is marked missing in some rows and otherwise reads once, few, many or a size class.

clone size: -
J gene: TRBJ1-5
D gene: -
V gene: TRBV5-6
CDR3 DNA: TGTGCCAGCAGCTTGTATCAGGTCCGCGGGCAGCCCCAGCATTTT
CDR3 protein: CASSLYQVRGQPQHF

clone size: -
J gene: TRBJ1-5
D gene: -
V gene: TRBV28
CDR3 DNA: TGTGCCAGCAGTGAGGGTCAGCCCCAGCATTTT
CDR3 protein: CASSEGQPQHF

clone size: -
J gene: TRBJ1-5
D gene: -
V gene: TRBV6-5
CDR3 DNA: TGTGCCAGCAGTTACTTACAGGGTCAGCCCCAGCATTTT
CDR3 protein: CASSYLQGQPQHF

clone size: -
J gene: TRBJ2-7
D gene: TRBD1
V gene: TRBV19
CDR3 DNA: TGTGCCAGTAGTATAAGCCGCCGGGACAGACCTCTCAGGTACGAGCAGTACTTC
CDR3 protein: CASSISRRDRPLRYEQYF

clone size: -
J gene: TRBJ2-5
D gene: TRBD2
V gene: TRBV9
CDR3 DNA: TGTGCCAGCAGCCCGGGGGGGGTCGTTCAAGAGACCCAGTACTTC
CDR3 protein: CASSPGGVVQETQYF

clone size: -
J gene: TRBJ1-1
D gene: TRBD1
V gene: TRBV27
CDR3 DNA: TGTGCCAGCAGTTTTACAGGGGGCCTGAACACTGAAGCTTTCTTT
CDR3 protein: CASSFTGGLNTEAFF

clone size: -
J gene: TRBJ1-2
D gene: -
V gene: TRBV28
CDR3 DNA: TGTGCCAGCACCCAGGGGACCTATGGCTACACCTTC
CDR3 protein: CASTQGTYGYTF

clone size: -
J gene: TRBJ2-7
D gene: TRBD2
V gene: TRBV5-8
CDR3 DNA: TGTGCCAGCAGCCACACCCGGACTAGCAGTCCCGAGCAGTACTTC
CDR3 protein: CASSHTRTSSPEQYF

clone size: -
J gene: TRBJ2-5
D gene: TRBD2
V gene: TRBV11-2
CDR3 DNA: TGTGCCAGCAGCCCCGGGACTAGCGGGAGGGAGACCCAGTACTTC
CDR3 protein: CASSPGTSGRETQYF

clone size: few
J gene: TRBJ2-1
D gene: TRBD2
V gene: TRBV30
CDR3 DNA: TGTGCCTGGACCCCGGCTAGCGGGTTAAATGAGCAGTTCTTC
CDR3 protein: CAWTPASGLNEQFF

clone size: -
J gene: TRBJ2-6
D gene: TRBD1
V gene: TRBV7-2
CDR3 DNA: TGTGCCAGCAGCCCGAACCCGGGACAGAGCTCTGGGGCCAACGTCCTGACTTTC
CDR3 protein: CASSPNPGQSSGANVLTF

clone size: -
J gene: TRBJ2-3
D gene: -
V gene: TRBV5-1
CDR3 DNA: TGCGCCAGCAGCCCCCTTGCGGCAGATACGCAGTATTTT
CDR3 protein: CASSPLAADTQYF

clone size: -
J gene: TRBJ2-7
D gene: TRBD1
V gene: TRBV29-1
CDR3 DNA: TGCAGCGTGTCGGGACAGGGAAACTCCTACGAGCAGTACTTC
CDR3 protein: CSVSGQGNSYEQYF

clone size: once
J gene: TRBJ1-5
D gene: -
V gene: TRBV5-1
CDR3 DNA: TGCGCCAGCAGCTTGGATGGGAGGCAGCAGCCCCAGCATTTT
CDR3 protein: CASSLDGRQQPQHF

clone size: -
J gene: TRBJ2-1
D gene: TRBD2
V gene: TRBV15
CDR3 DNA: TGTGCCACCAGCACAAAGTATAGCGGGAGGGCCAATGAGCAGTTCTTC
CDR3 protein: CATSTKYSGRANEQFF

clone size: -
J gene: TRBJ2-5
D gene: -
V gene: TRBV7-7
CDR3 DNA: TGTGCTAGCAGCTTAGGGCAGGGGGGAGAAGAGACCCAGTACTTC
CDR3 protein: CASSLGQGGEETQYF

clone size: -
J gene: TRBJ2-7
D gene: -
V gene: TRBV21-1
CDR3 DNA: TGTGCCAGCAGCAAAGCGATCTATGACAGGGCCATAAACCCCACCAGCGGGAGTTCGCACGAGCAGTACTTC
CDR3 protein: CASSKAIYDRAINPTSGSSHEQYF

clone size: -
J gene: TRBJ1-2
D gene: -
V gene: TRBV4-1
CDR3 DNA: TGCGCCAGCAGCCAGACACAGGGAATTGGGTATGGCTACACCTTC
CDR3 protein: CASSQTQGIGYGYTF

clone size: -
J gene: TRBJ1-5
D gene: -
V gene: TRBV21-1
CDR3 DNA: TGTGCCAGCAGCAAGGACAGGATAGGTCAGCCCCAGCATTTT
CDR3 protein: CASSKDRIGQPQHF

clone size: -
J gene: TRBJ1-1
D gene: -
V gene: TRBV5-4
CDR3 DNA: TGTGCCAGCAGCCCCTCGAGGTCAGGGGTGACTGAAGCTTTCTTT
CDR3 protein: CASSPSRSGVTEAFF

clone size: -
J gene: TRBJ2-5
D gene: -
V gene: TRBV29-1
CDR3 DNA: TGCAGCGTTGTGCCCGGGACATCATTAGAGACCCAGTACTTC
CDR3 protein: CSVVPGTSLETQYF

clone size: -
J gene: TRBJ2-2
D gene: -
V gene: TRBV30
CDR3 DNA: TGTGCCTGGAGTCGGGGGAACACCGGGGAGCTGTTTTTT
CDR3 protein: CAWSRGNTGELFF

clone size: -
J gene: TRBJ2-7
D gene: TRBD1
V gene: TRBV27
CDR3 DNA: TGTGCCAGCTTTGACAGGGCCGGCGAGCAGTACTTC
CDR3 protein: CASFDRAGEQYF

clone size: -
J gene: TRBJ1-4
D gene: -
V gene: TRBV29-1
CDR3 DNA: TGCAGCGTTGGCGAGGGCGGCGGGGTTTATGTTGAAAAACTGTTTTTT
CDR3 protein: CSVGEGGGVYVEKLFF

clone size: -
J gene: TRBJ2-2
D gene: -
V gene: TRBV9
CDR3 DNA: TGTGCCAGCAGCGTAGTTCGCGAAGCGTCCCTCTTAGGCGGGGAGCTGTTTTTT
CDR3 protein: CASSVVREASLLGGELFF

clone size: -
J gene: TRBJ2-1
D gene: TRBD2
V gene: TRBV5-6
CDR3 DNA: TGTGCCAGCAGCTTGGCGATAGCGGGGATCCATCCTGGGGGTGAGCAGTTCTTC
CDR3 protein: CASSLAIAGIHPGGEQFF

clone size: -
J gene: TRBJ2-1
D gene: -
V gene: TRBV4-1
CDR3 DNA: TGCGCCAGCAGCCAACCCGCGGCTCGGTCCTACAATGAGCAGTTCTTC
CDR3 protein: CASSQPAARSYNEQFF

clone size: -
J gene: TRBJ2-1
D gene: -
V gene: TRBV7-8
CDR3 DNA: TGTGCCAGCAGCTTAGAGCACAGTAACCCTGAGCAGTTCTTC
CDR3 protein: CASSLEHSNPEQFF

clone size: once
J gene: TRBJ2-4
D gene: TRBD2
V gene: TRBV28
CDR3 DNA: TGTGCCAGCAGTTTGGAACGGCTAGCGGGAGGGCCGTCCAAAAACATTCAGTACTTC
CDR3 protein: CASSLERLAGGPSKNIQYF

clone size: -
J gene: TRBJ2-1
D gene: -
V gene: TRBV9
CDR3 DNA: TGTGCCAGCAGCGTTCCCGGGGGCTCCTACAATGAGCAGTTCTTC
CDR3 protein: CASSVPGGSYNEQFF

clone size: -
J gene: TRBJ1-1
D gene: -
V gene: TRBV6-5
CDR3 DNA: TGTGCCAGCAGTTCGCGGCAGGGGAACACTGAAGCTTTCTTT
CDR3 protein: CASSSRQGNTEAFF

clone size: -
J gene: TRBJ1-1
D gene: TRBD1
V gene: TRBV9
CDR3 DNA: TGTGCCAGCAGCCCGGGACAGGGGGTGTTTGAAGCTTTCTTT
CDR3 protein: CASSPGQGVFEAFF

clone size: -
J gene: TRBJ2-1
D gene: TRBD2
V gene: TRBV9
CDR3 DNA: TGTGCCAGCAGCGTGCGGCTAGCGGGACTCGACAATGAGCAGTTCTTC
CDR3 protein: CASSVRLAGLDNEQFF

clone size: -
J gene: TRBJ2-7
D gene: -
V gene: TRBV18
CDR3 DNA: TGTGCCAGCTCGCCCGACAGGTATAGCGAGCAGTACTTC
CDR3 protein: CASSPDRYSEQYF

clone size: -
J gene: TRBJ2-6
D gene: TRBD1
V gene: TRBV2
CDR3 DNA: TGTGCCAGCAGCCCCATCCTACAGGGGGCAGGCTCTGGGGCCAACGTCCTGACTTTC
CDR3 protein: CASSPILQGAGSGANVLTF

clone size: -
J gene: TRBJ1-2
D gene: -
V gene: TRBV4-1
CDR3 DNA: TGCGCCAGCAGCCATAACTTTGAAGGCTACACCTTC
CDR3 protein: CASSHNFEGYTF

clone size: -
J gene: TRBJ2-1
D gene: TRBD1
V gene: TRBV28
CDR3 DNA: TGTGCCAGCAGTTTCTCGTACGACAGGGGATACAATGAGCAGTTCTTC
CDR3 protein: CASSFSYDRGYNEQFF

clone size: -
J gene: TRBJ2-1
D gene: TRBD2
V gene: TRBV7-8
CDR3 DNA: TGTGCCAGCAGTAGTAGCGGGCCTTACAATGAGCAGTTCTTC
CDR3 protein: CASSSSGPYNEQFF

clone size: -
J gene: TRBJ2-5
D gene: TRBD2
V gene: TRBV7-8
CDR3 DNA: TGTGCCAGCAGCTACACCGGGACTAGCGGGTCACAAGAGACCCAGTACTTC
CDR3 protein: CASSYTGTSGSQETQYF

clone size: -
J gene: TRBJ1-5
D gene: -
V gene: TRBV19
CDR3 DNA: TGTGCCAGTAACGACAGGTATAGCAATCAGCCCCAGCATTTT
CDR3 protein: CASNDRYSNQPQHF

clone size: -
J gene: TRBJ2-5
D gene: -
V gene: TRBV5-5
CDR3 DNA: TGTGCCAGCAGCTTGGAGGAGGGGCGCCTAGGGACCCAGTACTTC
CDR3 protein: CASSLEEGRLGTQYF

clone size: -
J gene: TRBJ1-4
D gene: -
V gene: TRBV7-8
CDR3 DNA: TGTGCCAGCAGCTTAAAAACCCGACAGAGCTTGGGGGAAAAACTGTTTTTT
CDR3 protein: CASSLKTRQSLGEKLFF

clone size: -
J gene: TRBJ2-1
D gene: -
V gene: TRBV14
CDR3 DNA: TGTGCCAGCCTTAGGGCGGGTACCAATGAGCAGTTCTTC
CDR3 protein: CASLRAGTNEQFF

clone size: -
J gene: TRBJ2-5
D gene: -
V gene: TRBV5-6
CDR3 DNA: TGTGCCAGCAGCTTCGAACAGTGGGAGACCCAGTACTTC
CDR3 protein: CASSFEQWETQYF

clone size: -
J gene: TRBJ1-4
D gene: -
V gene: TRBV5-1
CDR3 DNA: TGCGCCAGCAGCTTGGACCAGGGTGGTGAAAAACTGTTTTTT
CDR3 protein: CASSLDQGGEKLFF

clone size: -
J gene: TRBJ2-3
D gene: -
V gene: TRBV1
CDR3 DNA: TGCACCAGCAGCCAATCCCTCCGGCAGGGGGCTAACGTAGATACGCAGTATTTT
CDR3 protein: CTSSQSLRQGANVDTQYF

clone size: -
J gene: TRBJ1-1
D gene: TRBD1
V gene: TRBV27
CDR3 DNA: TGTGCCAGCAGCCGGGGACAGATGAACACTGAAGCTTTCTTT
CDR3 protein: CASSRGQMNTEAFF

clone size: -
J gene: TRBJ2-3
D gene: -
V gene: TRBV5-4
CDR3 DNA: TGTGCCAGCAGCTTGGCGGGAGGGGGCGGCACAGATACGCAGTATTTT
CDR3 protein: CASSLAGGGGTDTQYF

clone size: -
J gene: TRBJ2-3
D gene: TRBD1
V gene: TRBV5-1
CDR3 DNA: TGCGCCAGCAGCCCCTCCTCCCTTCAGGGGGTCACAGATACGCAGTATTTT
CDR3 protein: CASSPSSLQGVTDTQYF